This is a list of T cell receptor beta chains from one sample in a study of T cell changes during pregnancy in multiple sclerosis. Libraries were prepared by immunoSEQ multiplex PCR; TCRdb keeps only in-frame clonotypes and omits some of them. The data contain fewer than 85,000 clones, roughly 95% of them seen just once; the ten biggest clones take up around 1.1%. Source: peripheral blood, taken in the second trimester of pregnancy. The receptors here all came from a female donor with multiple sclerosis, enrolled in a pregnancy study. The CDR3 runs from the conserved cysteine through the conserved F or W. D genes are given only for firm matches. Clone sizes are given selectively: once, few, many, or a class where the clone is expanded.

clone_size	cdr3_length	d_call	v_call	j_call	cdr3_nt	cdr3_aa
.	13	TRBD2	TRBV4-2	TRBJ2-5	TGTGCCAGCAGCCAAGAGAGCGGGAGGGACCAGTACTTC	CASSQESGRDQYF
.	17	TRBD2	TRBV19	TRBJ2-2	TGTGCCAGTAGTATAGCTCGGCTAGCGGGAGTCGACGGGGAGCTGTTTTTT	CASSIARLAGVDGELFF
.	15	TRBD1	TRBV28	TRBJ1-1	TGTGCCAGCAGTTCAACCGGGACAGGGCCCACTGAAGCTTTCTTT	CASSSTGTGPTEAFF
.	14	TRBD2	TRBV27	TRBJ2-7	TGTGCCAGCACGACTAGCGGTTATCCTTACGAGCAGTACTTC	CASTTSGYPYEQYF
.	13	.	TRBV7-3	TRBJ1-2	TGTGCCAGCAGCTTAGGGCACAACTATGGCTACACCTTC	CASSLGHNYGYTF
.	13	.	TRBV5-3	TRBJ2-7	TGTGCCAGAACTCCCGGTATCTCCTACGAGCAGTACTTC	CARTPGISYEQYF
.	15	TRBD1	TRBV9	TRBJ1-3	TGTGCCAGCAGCTCTGACAGGGCTGGGGGAAACACCATATATTTT	CASSSDRAGGNTIYF
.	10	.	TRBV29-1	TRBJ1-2	TGCAGCGTTTCGGGGTATGGCTACACCTTC	CSVSGYGYTF
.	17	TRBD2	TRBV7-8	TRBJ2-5	TGTGCCAGCAGCAAGGGACTAGCGGGAGGGCCGGGGGAGACCCAGTACTTC	CASSKGLAGGPGETQYF
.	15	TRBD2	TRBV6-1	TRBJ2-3	TGTGCCAGCACCCTTCCCGGGAGGGGGGGAGATACGCAGTATTTT	CASTLPGRGGDTQYF
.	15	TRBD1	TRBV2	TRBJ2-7	TGTGCCAGCAGGACGGACAGGGGAACGTTCTACGAGCAGTACTTC	CASRTDRGTFYEQYF
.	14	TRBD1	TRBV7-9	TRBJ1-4	TGTGCCAGCAGCCTCAGGGACAGAGGGGAAAAACTGTTTTTT	CASSLRDRGEKLFF
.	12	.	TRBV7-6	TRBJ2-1	TGTGCCAGCAGCTTAGCGGGGCCGCGGCAGTTCTTC	CASSLAGPRQFF
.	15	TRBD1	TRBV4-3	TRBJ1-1	TGCGCCAGCAGCCTCCAGGGGGCATCGTACACTGAAGCTTTCTTT	CASSLQGASYTEAFF
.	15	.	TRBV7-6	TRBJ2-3	TGTGCCAGCAGCTTTAGTGGGGCCCAGGGGGATACGCAGTATTTT	CASSFSGAQGDTQYF
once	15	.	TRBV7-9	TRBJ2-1	TGTGCCAGCAGCTTCCGCGGGGCCCGTCTAGGTAGGCAGTTCTTC	CASSFRGARLGRQFF
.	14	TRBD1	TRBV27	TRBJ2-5	TGTGCCAGCAGGAGGGACAGGGGGCGAGAGACCCAGTACTTC	CASRRDRGRETQYF
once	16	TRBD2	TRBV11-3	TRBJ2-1	TGTGCCAGCAGCTTAGATCTAGCGGGAGGCCACAATGAGCAGTTCTTC	CASSLDLAGGHNEQFF
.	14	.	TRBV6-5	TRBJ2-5	TGTGCCACGAGGGGGGGGAATTACCAAGAGACCCAGTACTTC	CATRGGNYQETQYF
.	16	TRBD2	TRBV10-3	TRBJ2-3	TGTGCCATCAGCGAAAGACTAGCGGGAGGTGCAGATACGCAGTATTTT	CAISERLAGGADTQYF
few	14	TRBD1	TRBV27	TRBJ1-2	TGTGCCAGCACCGACAGGGTAGGAGGCTATGGCTACACCTTC	CASTDRVGGYGYTF
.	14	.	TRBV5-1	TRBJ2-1	TGCGCCAGCAGCTCCACTGGAGGGACCCATGAGCAGTTCTTC	CASSSTGGTHEQFF
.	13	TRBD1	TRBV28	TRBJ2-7	TGTGCCAGCAGTCTAACAGGGGGCGGGGAGCAGTACTTC	CASSLTGGGEQYF
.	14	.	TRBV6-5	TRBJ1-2	TGTGCCAGCAGACCGGGGGGAGGGGTAGCTGGCTACACCTTC	CASRPGGGVAGYTF
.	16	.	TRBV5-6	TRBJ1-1	TGTGCCAGCAGCACTCGCACAGCAAAAATGAACACTGAAGCTTTCTTT	CASSTRTAKMNTEAFF
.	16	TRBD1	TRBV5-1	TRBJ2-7	TGCGCCAGCAGCCTCGGACCGGGACAGGGGCCCTACGAGCAGTACTTC	CASSLGPGQGPYEQYF
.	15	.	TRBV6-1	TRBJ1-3	TGTGCCAGTCCGGGCCGGGATGACTCTGGAAACACCATATATTTT	CASPGRDDSGNTIYF
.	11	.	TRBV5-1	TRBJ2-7	TGCGCCAGCTCAGAGACTGATGAGCAGTACTTC	CASSETDEQYF
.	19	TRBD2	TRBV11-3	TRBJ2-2	TGTGCCAGCAGCTTATTGAGACTAGCGGGAGATGGCGACACCGGGGAGCTGTTTTTT	CASSLLRLAGDGDTGELFF
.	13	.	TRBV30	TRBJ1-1	TGTGCCTGGAGTGGAGAAGTGAACACTGAAGCTTTCTTT	CAWSGEVNTEAFF
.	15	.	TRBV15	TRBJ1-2	TGTGCCACCAGCAGAGATTCCCCCAGGGAGGGGGGCTACACCTTC	CATSRDSPREGGYTF
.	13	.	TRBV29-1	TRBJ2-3	TGCAGCGCTGCCCCAGGTGCCGCAGATACGCAGTATTTT	CSAAPGAADTQYF
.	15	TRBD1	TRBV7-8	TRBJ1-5	TGTGCCAGCAGCCTTAGACAGGGGGCGGATCAGCCCCAGCATTTT	CASSLRQGADQPQHF
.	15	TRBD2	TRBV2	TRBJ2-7	TGTGCCAGCAGCCCTACTAGCGGAGCCTCTAGGGAGCAGTACTTC	CASSPTSGASREQYF
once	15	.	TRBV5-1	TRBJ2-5	TGCGCCAGCAGCACGGCGGGCGGTCTACAAGAGACCCAGTACTTC	CASSTAGGLQETQYF